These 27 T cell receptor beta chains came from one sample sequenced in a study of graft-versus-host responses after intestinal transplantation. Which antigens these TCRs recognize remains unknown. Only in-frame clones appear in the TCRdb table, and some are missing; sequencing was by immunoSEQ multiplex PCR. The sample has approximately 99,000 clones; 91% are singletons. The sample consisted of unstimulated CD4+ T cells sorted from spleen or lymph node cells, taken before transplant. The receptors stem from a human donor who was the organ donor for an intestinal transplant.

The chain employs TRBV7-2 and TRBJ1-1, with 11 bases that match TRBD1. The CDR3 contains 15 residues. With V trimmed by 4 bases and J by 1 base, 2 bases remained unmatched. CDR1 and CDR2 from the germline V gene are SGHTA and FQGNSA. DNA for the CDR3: TGTGCCAGCAGCTGGACAGGGGGCCCGAACACTGAAGCTTTCTTT. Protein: CASSWTGGPNTEAFF.

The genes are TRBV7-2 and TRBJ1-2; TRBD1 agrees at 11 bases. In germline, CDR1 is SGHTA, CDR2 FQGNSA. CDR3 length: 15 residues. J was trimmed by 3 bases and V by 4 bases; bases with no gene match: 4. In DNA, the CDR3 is TGTGCCAGCAGCTCCGGACAGGGGGCATACTATGGCTACACCTTC. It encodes CASSSGQGAYYGYTF.

Here the CDR3 DNA reads TGCAGCGAGCGACCGAGGTACGAGCAGTACTTC. Encoded protein: CSERPRYEQYF. The chain joins TRBV29-1 to TRBJ2-7; D not certain. Germline loops: CDR1 SQVTM, CDR2 ANQGSEA. The CDR3 is made up of 11 amino acids. V was pared by 7 bases and J by 4 bases, with 11 bases between.

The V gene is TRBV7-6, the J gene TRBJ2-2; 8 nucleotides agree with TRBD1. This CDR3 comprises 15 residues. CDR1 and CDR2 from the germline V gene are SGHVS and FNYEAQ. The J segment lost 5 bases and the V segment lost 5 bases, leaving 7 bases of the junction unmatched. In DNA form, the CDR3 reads TGTGCCAGCAGCGTACAGGGGGGATTAACCGGGGAGCTGTTTTTT. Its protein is CASSVQGGLTGELFF.

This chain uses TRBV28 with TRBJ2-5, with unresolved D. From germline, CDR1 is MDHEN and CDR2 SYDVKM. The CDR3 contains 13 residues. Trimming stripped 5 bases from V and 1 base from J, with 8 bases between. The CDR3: CASSPSPQETQYF. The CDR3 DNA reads TGTGCCAGCAGTCCGAGTCCCCAAGAGACCCAGTACTTC.

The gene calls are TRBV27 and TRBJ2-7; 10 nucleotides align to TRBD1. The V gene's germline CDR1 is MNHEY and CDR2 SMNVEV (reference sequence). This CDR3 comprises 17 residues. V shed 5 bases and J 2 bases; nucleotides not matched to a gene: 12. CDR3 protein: CASSRRDRGVRTYEQYF. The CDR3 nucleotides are TGTGCCAGCAGTCGCCGGGACAGGGGCGTGAGGACCTACGAGCAGTACTTC.

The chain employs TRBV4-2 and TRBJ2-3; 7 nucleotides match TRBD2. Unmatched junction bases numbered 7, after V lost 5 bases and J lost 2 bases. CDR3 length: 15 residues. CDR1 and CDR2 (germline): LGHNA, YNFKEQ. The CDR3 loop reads CASSASRGFTDTQYF. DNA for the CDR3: TGTGCCAGCAGCGCTTCGCGGGGGTTCACAGATACGCAGTATTTT.

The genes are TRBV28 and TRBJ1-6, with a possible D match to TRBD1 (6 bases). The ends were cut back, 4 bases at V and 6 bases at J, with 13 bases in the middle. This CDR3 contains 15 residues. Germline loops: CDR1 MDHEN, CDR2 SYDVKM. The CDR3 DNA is TGTGCCAGCAGTTCCCAACAGGGTCCTAATTCACCCCTCCACTTT. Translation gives CASSSQQGPNSPLHF. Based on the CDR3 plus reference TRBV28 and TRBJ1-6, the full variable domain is DVKVTQSSRYLVKRTGEKVFLECVQDMDHENMFWYRQDPGLGLRLIYFSYDVKMKEKGDIPEGYSVSREKKERFSLILESASTNQTSMYLCASSSQQGPNSPLHFGNGTRLTVT.

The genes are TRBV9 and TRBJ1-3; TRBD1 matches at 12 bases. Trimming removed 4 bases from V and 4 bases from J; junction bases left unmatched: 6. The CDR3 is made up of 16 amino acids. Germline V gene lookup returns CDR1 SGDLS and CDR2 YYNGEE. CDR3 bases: TGTGCCAGCAGCACGCCGGGACAGGGGGCGGGAAACACCATATATTTT. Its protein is CASSTPGQGAGNTIYF.

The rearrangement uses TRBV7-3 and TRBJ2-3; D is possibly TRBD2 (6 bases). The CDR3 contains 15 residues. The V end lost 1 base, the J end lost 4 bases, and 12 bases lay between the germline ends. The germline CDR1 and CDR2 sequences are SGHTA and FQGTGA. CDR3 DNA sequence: TGTGCCAGCAGCTTAATTGGCGGGGTTCCAGATACGCAGTATTTT. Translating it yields CASSLIGGVPDTQYF. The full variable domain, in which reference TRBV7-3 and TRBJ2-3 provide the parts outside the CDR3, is GAGVSQTPSNKVTEKGKYVELRCDPISGHTALYWYRQSLGQGPEFLIYFQGTGAADDSGLPNDRFFAVRPEGSVSTLKIQRTERGDSAVYLCASSLIGGVPDTQYFGPGTRLTVL.

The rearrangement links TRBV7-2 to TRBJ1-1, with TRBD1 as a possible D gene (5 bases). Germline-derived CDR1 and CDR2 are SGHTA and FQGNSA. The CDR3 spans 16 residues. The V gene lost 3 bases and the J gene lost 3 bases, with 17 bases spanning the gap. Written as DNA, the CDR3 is TGTGCCAGCAGCTTCCCTCGGGGGAGGGCATACACTGAAGCTTTCTTT. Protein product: CASSFPRGRAYTEAFF.

CDR3 DNA sequence: TGTGCCAGCAGCTTAGTTAGGGGGGGGAATGAGCAGTTCTTC. It encodes CASSLVRGGNEQFF. The J gene is TRBJ2-1, the V gene TRBV7-2; D may be TRBD2 (7 bases). V gave up 1 base and J gave up 7 bases, with 11 bases separating them. The germline CDR1 and CDR2 sequences are SGHTA and FQGNSA. The CDR3 length is 14 residues.

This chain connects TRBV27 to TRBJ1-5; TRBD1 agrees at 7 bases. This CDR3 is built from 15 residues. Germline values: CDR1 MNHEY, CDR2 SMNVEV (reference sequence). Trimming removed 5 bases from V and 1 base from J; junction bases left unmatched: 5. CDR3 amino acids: CASSNRGGSNQPQHF. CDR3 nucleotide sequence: TGTGCCAGCAGTAACAGGGGTGGGAGCAATCAGCCCCAGCATTTT.

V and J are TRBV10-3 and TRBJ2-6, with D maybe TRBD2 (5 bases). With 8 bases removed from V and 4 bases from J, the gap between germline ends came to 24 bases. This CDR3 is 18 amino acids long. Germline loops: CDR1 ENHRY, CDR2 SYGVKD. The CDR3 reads CAIPGVEKTSPGANVLTF. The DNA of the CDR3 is TGTGCCATCCCCGGGGTTGAAAAAACCTCTCCCGGGGCCAACGTCCTGACTTTC.

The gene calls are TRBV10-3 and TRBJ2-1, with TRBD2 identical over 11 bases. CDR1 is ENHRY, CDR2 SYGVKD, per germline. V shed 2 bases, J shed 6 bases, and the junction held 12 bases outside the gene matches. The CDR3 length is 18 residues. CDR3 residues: CAISEGYKGGTSGNEQFF. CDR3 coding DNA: TGTGCCATCAGTGAGGGGTATAAGGGCGGGACTAGCGGCAATGAGCAGTTCTTC.

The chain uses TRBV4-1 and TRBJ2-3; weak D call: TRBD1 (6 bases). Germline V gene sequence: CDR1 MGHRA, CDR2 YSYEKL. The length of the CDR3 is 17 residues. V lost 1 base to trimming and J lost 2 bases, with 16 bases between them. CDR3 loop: CASSQVGYRASTDTQYF. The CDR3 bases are TGCGCCAGCAGCCAAGTAGGGTACAGGGCCTCCACAGATACGCAGTATTTT.

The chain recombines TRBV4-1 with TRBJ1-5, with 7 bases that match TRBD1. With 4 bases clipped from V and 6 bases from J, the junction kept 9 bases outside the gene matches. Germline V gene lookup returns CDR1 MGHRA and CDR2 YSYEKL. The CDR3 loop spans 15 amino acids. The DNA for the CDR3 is TGCGCCAGCAGCCTCTTGGACAGGCACGGTCAGCCCCAGCATTTT. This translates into CASSLLDRHGQPQHF.

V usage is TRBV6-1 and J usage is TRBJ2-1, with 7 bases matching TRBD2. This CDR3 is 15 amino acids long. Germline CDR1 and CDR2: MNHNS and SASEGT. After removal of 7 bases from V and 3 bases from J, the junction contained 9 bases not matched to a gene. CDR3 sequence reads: CASNLVGGDYNEQFF. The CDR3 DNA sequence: TGTGCCAGCAACCTCGTGGGGGGGGACTACAATGAGCAGTTCTTC.

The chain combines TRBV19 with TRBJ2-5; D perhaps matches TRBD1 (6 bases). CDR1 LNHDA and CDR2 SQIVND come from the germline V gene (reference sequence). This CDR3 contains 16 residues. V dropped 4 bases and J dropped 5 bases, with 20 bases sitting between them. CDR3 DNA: TGTGCCAGTAGTACTCAGACAGGTTCGGTCGGGGAGACCCAGTACTTC. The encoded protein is CASSTQTGSVGETQYF.

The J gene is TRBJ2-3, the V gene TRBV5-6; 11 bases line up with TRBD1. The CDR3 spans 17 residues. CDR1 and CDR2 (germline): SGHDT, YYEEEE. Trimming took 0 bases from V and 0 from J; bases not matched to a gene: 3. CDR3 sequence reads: CASSLAGTGGSTDTQYF. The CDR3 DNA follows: TGTGCCAGCAGCTTGGCCGGGACAGGGGGTAGCACAGATACGCAGTATTTT.

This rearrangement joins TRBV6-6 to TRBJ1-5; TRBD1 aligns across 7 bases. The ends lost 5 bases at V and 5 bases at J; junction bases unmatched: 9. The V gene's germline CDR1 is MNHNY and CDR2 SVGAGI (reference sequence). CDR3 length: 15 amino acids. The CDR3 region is CASSDINRGHQPQHF. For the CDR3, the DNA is TGTGCCAGCAGTGACATAAACAGGGGCCATCAGCCCCAGCATTTT.

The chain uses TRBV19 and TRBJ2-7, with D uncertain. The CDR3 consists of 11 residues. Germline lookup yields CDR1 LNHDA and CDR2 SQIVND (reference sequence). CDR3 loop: CALVSSYEQYF. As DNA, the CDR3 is TGTGCACTGGTAAGCTCCTACGAGCAGTACTTC.

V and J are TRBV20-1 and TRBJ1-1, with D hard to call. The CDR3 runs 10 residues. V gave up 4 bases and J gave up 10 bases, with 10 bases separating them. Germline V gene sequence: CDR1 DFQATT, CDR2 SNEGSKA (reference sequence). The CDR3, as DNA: TGCAGTGCTAAAGATCGTGTAGCTTTCTTT. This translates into CSAKDRVAFF.

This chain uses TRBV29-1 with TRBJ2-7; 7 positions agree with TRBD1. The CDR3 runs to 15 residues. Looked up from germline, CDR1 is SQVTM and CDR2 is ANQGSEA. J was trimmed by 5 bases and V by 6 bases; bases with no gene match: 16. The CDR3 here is CSVVQGIQGGHEQYF. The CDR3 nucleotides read TGCAGCGTCGTACAGGGGATTCAAGGCGGCCACGAGCAGTACTTC.

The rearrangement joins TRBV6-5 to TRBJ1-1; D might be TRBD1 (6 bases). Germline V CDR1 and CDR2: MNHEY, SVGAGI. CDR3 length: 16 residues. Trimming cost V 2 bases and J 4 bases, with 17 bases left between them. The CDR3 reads CASSYGRGDSSTEAFF. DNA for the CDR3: TGTGCCAGCAGTTACGGGAGGGGGGATTCTAGCACTGAAGCTTTCTTT.

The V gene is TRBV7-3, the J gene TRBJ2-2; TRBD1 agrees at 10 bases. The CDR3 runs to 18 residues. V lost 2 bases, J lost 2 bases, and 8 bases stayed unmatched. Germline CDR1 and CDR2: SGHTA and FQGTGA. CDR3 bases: TGTGCCAGCAGCTTAGCACCTCGACAGGGGGCAAACACCGGGGAGCTGTTTTTT. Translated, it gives CASSLAPRQGANTGELFF.

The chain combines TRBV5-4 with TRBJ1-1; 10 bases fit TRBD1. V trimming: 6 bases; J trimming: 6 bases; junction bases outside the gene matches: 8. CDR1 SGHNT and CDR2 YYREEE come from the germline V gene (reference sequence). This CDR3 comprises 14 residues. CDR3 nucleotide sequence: TGTGCCAGCAACCGACAGGGGGCGGGCGCTGAAGCTTTCTTT. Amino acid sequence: CASNRQGAGAEAFF.